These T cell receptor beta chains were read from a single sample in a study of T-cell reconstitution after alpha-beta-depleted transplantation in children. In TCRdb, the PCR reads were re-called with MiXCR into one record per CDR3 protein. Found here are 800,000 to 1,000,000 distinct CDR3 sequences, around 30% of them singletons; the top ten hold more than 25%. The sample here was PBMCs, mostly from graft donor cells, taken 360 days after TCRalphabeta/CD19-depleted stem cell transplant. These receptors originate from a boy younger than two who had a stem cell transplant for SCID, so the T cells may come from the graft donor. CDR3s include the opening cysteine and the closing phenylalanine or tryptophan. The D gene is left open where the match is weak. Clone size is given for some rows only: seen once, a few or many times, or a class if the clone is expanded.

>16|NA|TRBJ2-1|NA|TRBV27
CASSFQGGPVTYEQFF
TGTGCCAGCAGTTTTCAAGGGGGGCCGGTAACCTATGAGCAGTTCTTC
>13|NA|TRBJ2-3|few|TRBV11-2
CASMQGPRDTQYF
TGTGCCAGCATGCAAGGGCCGAGAGATACGCAGTATTTT
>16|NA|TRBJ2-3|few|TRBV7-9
CATEPLGGTKTDTQYF
TGTGCCACCGAACCGTTAGGGGGAACAAAAACAGATACGCAGTATTTT
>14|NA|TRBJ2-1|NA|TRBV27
CASSLSLNRVGQFF
TGTGCCAGCAGTTTATCCCTGAATCGCGTAGGGCAGTTCTTC
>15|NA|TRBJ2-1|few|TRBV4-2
CASSQDGGGNNEQFF
TGTGCCAGCAGCCAAGATGGAGGGGGAAACAATGAGCAGTTCTTC
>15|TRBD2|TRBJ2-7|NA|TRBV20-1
CSASSLAGSHYEQYF
TGCAGTGCTAGTAGTCTAGCGGGGTCCCACTACGAGCAGTACTTC
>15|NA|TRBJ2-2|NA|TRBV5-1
CASSLAPRVDGELFF
TGCGCCAGCAGCTTGGCTCCCAGGGTCGACGGGGAGCTGTTTTTT
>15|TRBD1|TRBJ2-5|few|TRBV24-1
CATSDSGQGKETQYF
TGTGCCACCAGTGATTCGGGACAGGGGAAAGAGACCCAGTACTTC
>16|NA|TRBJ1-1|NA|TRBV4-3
CASSQDMTSWNTEAFF
TGCGCCAGCAGCCAAGATATGACGTCTTGGAACACTGAAGCTTTCTTT
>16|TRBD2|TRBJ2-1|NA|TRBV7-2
CASSLGTRAGGSPWVF
TGTGCCAGCAGCTTAGGGACTCGTGCGGGGGGATCCCCATGGGTCTTC
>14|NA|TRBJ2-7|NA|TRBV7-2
CASSSRRGFYEQYF
TGTGCCAGCAGCTCTCGCCGGGGGTTCTACGAGCAGTACTTC
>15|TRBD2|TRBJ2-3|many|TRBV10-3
CAISLLAGGTDTQYF
TGTGCCATCAGTCTACTAGCGGGGGGCACAGATACGCAGTATTTT
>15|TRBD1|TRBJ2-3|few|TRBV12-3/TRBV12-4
CASSETGRLKDTQYF
TGTGCCAGCAGCGAGACAGGGCGACTGAAGGATACGCAGTATTTT
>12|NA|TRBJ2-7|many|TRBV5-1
CASSSQGYEQYF
TGTGCCAGCAGTTCCCAGGGCTACGAGCAGTACTTC
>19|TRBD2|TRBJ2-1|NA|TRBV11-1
CASSYTGLAGGNIYNEQFF
TGTGCCAGCAGCTATACCGGACTAGCGGGGGGGAACATATACAATGAGCAGTTCTTC
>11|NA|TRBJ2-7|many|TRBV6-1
CASSETYEQYF
TGTGCCAGCAGTGAAACTTACGAGCAGTACTTC
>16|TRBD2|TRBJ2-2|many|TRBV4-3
CASSQPGLAGTGELFF
TGCGCCAGCAGCCAGCCGGGACTAGCGGGAACCGGGGAGCTGTTTTTT
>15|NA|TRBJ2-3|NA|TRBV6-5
CASSYSGQDTDTQYF
TGTGCCAGCAGTTACTCGGGGCAGGACACAGATACGCAGTATTTT